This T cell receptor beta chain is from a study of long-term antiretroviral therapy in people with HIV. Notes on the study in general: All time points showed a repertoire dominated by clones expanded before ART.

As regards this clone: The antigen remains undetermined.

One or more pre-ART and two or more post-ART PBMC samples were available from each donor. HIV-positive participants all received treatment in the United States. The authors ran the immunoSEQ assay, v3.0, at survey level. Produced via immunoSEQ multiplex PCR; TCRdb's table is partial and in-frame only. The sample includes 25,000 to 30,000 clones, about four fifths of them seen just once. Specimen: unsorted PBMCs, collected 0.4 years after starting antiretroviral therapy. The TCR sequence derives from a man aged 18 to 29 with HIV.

The CDR3 DNA is TGTGCCAGTAGTATACTAGCTGGGGATACGCAGTATTTT. It codes for CASSILAGDTQYF. V usage is TRBV19 and J usage is TRBJ2-3, with D tentatively TRBD2 (5 bases). The CDR3 runs to 13 residues. Germline CDR1 LNHDA, CDR2 SQIVND (reference sequence). Trimming pared 2 bases from V and 6 bases from J, leaving 9 bases between.